These 13 T cell receptor beta chains were sequenced from one sample in a study of T-cell reconstitution after alpha-beta-depleted transplantation in children. Unique molecular identifiers were used to barcode this TCRbeta library. TCRdb ran MiXCR on the PCR reads and lists one entry per CDR3 protein. The repertoire holds about 460,000 distinct CDR3 sequences, with about 10% as singletons. The sample consisted of PBMCs, mostly from graft donor cells, taken 180 days after TCRalphabeta/CD19-depleted stem cell transplant. The receptor set was obtained from a female patient aged 2-15 years who had a stem cell transplant for aplastic anemia, so the T cells may come from the graft donor.

This clonotype was seen only a few times. CDR3 sequence (DNA): TGTGCCAGCAGCTTAACCCCGGGACCGCAATTGGATACGCAGTATTTT. It codes for CASSLTPGPQLDTQYF. The V gene is TRBV7-3, the J gene TRBJ2-3, with D perhaps being TRBD1 or TRBD2 (5 bases each). The CDR3 sequence is 16 residues long. CDR1 and CDR2 from the germline V gene are SGHTA and FQGTGA. The V end was cut by 0 bases, the J end by 6 bases, with 16 bases between. Variable domain in full (rest from reference TRBV7-3 and TRBJ2-3): GAGVSQTPSNKVTEKGKYVELRCDPISGHTALYWYRQSLGQGPEFLIYFQGTGAADDSGLPNDRFFAVRPEGSVSTLKIQRTERGDSAVYLCASSLTPGPQLDTQYFGPGTRLTVL.

This clonotype was found many times. The chain has TRBV15 and TRBJ2-5; TRBD2 might be the D (5 bases). This CDR3 is 14 amino acids long. The V and J ends lost 0 bases and 3 bases respectively, with 8 bases between them. Germline-derived CDR1 and CDR2 are LNHNV and YYDKDF (reference sequence). The chain's CDR3 is CATSRDRGEETQYF. The CDR3 coding sequence is TGTGCCACCAGCAGAGATCGGGGAGAAGAGACCCAGTACTTC.

A few counts support this clonotype. V usage is TRBV20-1 and J usage is TRBJ2-3; either TRBD1 or TRBD2 may supply D (5 bases each). Trimming shortened V by 3 bases and J by 3 bases, and 10 bases separated the two germline ends. CDR1 and CDR2 (germline): DFQATT, SNEGSKA (reference sequence). The CDR3 extends over 13 amino acids. This CDR3 reads CSARRGATDTQYF. CDR3 DNA: TGCAGTGCTAGGAGAGGGGCTACAGATACGCAGTATTTT.

The V call is TRBV11-3, the J call TRBJ2-1; 8 nucleotides align to TRBD1. The J segment lost 6 bases and the V segment lost 5 bases, leaving 6 bases of the junction unmatched. Germline V gene data show CDR1 as SGHNT and CDR2 as YENEEA. The length of the CDR3 is 14 residues. CDR3 sequence (DNA): TGTGCCAGCAGCGTACCCGGGACAGGCAATGAGCAGTTCTTC. Translation gives CASSVPGTGNEQFF.

This clonotype was observed a few times. This chain joins TRBV24-1 and TRBJ2-1; no clear D. Looked up from germline, CDR1 is KGHDR and CDR2 is SFDVKD. The CDR3 length is 11 residues. V lost 9 bases and J lost 7, with 9 bases in between. CDR3 loop: CATAVGNEQFF. In DNA, the CDR3 is TGTGCCACCGCGGTGGGGAATGAGCAGTTCTTC.

V and J are TRBV6-5 and TRBJ2-1, with TRBD1 matching over 12 bases. CDR3 size: 15 residues. Germline loops: CDR1 MNHEY, CDR2 SVGAGI. Trimming cost V 2 bases and J 9 bases; bases outside gene matches: 5. CDR3 DNA: TGTGCCAGCAGTTACACTGGGACAGGGGGCGGTGAGCAGTTCTTC. Translating it yields CASSYTGTGGGEQFF.

This sequence joins TRBV20-1 and TRBJ2-7, with D possibly TRBD2 on 5 matching bases. Per the germline V gene, CDR1 is DFQATT and CDR2 is SNEGSKA (reference sequence). This CDR3 spans 15 amino acids. The germline V and J ends were trimmed by 0 bases and 4 bases, with 16 bases remaining between them. The CDR3 nucleotides are TGCAGTGCTAGAGACCTATTCGGGGAAAGGTACGAGCAGTACTTC. Amino acids: CSARDLFGERYEQYF.

This clonotype was seen repeatedly, ten times or more. The chain recombines TRBV24-1 with TRBJ2-1; D perhaps matches TRBD1 (6 bases). Germline values: CDR1 KGHDR, CDR2 SFDVKD. Trimming left V 0 bases short and J 7 bases short, with 15 bases between. This CDR3 has 16 amino acids. The CDR3 DNA sequence: TGTGCCACCAGTGATTTGGGCAGGGGATATGGAAATGAGCAGTTCTTC. Translated: CATSDLGRGYGNEQFF.

This rearrangement joins TRBV19 to TRBJ2-1; D call uncertain. V lost 3 bases, J lost 10 bases, and 13 bases lay in between. This CDR3 spans 13 amino acids. The V gene's germline CDR1 is LNHDA and CDR2 SQIVND (reference sequence). CDR3 in DNA: TGTGCCAGTAGTATTTTGGTGGGGTCCGAGCAGTTCTTC. Amino acids: CASSILVGSEQFF.

This clonotype showed up just a few times. The J gene is TRBJ2-4, the V gene TRBV23-1, with unresolved D. TRBV23-1 carries the ORF label, with uncertain function. V dropped 4 bases and J dropped 8 bases, with 12 bases sitting between them. The CDR3 loop spans 13 amino acids. CDR3 DNA: TGCGCCAGCAGTCCCCTCGGGTGGGACATTCAGTACTTC. It is translated as CASSPLGWDIQYF.

This clonotype was recorded a few times. The J gene is TRBJ2-3, the V gene TRBV5-1, with D uncertain. V dropped 1 base and J dropped 2 bases, with 11 bases sitting between them. The CDR3 is 15 amino acids. The V gene's germline CDR1 is SGHRS and CDR2 YFSETQ. CDR3 residues: CASSLYSPATDTQYF. The CDR3 DNA sequence: TGCGCCAGCAGCTTGTACAGTCCGGCCACAGATACGCAGTATTTT.

The chain carries TRBV5-1 and TRBJ2-5; D not resolved. The CDR3 loop spans 14 amino acids. The V end was cut by 6 bases, the J end by 2 bases, with 14 bases between. CDR1 SGHRS and CDR2 YFSETQ come from the germline V gene. The CDR3 DNA reads as TGCGCCAGCACTGAACAAGGGCCACAAGAGACCCAGTACTTC. Residues: CASTEQGPQETQYF.

This sequence joins TRBV4-2 and TRBJ2-7, with 9 nucleotides matching TRBD2. Germline CDR1 is LGHNA and CDR2 is YNFKEQ. The ends lost 0 bases at V and 4 bases at J; junction bases unmatched: 7. The CDR3 loop spans 16 amino acids. CDR3 residues: CASSQDSLAGSYEQYF. CDR3 DNA sequence: TGTGCCAGCAGCCAAGATAGTCTAGCGGGATCATACGAGCAGTACTTC.